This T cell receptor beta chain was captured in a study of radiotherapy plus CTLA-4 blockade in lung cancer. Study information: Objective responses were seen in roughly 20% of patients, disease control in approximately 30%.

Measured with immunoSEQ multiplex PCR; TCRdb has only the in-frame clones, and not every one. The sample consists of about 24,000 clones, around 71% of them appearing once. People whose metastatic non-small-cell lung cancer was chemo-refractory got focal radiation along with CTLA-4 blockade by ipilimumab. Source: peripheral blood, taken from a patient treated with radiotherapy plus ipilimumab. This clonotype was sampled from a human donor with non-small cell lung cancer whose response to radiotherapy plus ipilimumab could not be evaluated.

CDR3 in amino acids: CASSPGYNEKLFF. The CDR3 coding sequence is TGTGCCAGCTCACCCGGGTATAATGAAAAACTGTTTTTT. This chain connects TRBV18 to TRBJ1-4; D not resolved. Germline loops: CDR1 KGHSH, CDR2 LQKENI. The CDR3 has 13 amino acids. V shed 3 bases and J shed 4 bases, with 6 bases lying between them.